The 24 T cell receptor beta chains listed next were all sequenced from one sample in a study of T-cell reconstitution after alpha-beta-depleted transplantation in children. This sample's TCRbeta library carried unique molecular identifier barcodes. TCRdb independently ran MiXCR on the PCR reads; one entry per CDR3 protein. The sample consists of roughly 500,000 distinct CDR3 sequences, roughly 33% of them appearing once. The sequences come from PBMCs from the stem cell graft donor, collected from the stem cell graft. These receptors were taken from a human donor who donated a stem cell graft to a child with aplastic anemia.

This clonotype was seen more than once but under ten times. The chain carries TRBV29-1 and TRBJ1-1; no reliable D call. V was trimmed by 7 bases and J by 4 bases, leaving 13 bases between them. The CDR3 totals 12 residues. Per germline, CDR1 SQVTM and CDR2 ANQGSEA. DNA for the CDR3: TGCAGCGCGGAACTGCCCCCCACTGAAGCTTTCTTT. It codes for CSAELPPTEAFF.

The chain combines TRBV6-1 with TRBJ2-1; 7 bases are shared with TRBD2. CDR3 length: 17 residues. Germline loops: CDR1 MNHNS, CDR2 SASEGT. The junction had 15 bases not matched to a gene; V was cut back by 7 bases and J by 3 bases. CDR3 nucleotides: TGTGCCAGCATACGAGCCGGGACTAAAACATTCTACAATGAGCAGTTCTTC. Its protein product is CASIRAGTKTFYNEQFF.

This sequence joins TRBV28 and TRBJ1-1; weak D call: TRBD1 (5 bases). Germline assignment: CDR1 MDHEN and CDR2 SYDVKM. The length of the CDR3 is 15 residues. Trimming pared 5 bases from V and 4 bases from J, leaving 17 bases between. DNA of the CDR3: TGTGCCAGCAGTGTACGACAGTCAAGGTCCACTGAAGCTTTCTTT. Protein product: CASSVRQSRSTEAFF.

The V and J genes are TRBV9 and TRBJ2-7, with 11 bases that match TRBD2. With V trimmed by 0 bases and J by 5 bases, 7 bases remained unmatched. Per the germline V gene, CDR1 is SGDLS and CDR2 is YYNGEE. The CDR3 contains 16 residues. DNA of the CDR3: TGTGCCAGCAGCGTAGAAACTAGCGGGAGTCGCCACGAGCAGTACTTC. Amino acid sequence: CASSVETSGSRHEQYF. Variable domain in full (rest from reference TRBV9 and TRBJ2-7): DSGVTQTPKHLITATGQRVTLRCSPRSGDLSVYWYQQSLDQGLQFLIQYYNGEERAKGNILERFSAQQFPDLHSELNLSSLELGDSALYFCASSVETSGSRHEQYFGPGTRLTVT.

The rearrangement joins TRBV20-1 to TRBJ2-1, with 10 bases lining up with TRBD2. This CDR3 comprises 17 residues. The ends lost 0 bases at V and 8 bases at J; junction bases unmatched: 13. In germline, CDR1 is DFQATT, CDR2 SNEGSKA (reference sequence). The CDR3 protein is CSARDWTPSGSSDEQFF. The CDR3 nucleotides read TGCAGTGCTAGAGATTGGACACCTAGCGGGAGTAGCGATGAGCAGTTCTTC.

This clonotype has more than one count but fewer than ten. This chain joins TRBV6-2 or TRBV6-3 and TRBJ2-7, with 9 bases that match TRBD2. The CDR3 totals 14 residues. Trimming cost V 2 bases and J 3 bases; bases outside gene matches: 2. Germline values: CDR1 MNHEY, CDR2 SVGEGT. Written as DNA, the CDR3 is TGTGCCAGCAGTTACGGACTAGCGTACTACGAGCAGTACTTC. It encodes CASSYGLAYYEQYF.

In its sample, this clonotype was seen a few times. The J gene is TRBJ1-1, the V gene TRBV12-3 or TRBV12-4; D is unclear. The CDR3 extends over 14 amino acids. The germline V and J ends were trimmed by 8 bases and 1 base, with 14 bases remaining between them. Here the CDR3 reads CASRMEKRNTEAFF. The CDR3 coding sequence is TGTGCCAGCCGAATGGAGAAACGGAACACTGAAGCTTTCTTT.

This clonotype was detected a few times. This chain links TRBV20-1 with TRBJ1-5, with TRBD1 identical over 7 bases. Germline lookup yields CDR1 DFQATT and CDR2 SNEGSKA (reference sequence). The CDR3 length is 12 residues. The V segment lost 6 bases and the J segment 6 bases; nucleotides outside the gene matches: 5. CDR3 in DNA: TGCAGTGCCCGACAGGGCGGTCAGCCCCAGCATTTT. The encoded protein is CSARQGGQPQHF.

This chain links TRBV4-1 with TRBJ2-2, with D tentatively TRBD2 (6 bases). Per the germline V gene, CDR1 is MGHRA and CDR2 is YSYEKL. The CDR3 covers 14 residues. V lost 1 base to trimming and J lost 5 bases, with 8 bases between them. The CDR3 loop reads CASSQGSGTGELFF. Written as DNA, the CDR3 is TGCGCCAGCAGCCAAGGTAGCGGTACCGGGGAGCTGTTTTTT.

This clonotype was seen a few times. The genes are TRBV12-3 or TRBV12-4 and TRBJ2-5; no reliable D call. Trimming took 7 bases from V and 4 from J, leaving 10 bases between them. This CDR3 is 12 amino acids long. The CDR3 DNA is TGTGCCAGCACCTCCCTGGGAGAGACCCAGTACTTC. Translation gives CASTSLGETQYF.

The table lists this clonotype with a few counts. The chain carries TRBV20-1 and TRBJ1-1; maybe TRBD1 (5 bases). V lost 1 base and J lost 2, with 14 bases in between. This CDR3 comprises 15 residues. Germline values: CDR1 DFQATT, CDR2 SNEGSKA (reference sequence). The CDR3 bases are TGCAGTGCTAGAGGCCAGGGAGGGACTAACACTGAAGCTTTCTTT. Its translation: CSARGQGGTNTEAFF.

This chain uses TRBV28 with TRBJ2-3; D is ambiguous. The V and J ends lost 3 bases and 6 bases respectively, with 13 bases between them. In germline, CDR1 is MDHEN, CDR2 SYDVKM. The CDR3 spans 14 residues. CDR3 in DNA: TGTGCCAGCAGTTTTACCGGGTACGCTGATACGCAGTATTTT. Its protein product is CASSFTGYADTQYF.

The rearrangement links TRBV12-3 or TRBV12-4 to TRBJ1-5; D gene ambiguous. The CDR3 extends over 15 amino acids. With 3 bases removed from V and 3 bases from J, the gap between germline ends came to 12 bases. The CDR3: CASSFSQEVNQPQHF. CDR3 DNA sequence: TGTGCCAGCAGTTTTTCCCAGGAGGTCAATCAGCCCCAGCATTTT.

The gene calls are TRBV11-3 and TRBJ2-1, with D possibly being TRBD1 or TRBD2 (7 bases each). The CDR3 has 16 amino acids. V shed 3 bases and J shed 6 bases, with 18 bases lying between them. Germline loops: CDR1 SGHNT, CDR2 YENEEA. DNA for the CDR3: TGTGCCAGCAGCTTCATAGACAGGGAGGGAGTCAATGAGCAGTTCTTC. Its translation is CASSFIDREGVNEQFF.

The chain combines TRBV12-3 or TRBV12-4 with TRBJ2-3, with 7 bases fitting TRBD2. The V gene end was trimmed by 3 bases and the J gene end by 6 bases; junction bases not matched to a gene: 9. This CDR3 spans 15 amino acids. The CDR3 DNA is TGTGCCAGCAGTTTCAGGCGGGAGCTTTCGGATACGCAGTATTTT. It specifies CASSFRRELSDTQYF.

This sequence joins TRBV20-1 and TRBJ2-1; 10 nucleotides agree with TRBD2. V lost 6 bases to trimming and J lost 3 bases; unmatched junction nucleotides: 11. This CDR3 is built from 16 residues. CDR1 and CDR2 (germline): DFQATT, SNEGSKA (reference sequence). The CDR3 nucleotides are TGCAGTGCGCGCCCCGGGACTAGCGCTGACTACAATGAGCAGTTCTTC. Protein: CSARPGTSADYNEQFF.

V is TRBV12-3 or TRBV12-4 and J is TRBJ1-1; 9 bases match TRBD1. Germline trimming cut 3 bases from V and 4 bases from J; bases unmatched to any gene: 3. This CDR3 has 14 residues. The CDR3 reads CASSFRTGVTEAFF. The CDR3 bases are TGTGCCAGCAGTTTCAGGACAGGGGTCACTGAAGCTTTCTTT.

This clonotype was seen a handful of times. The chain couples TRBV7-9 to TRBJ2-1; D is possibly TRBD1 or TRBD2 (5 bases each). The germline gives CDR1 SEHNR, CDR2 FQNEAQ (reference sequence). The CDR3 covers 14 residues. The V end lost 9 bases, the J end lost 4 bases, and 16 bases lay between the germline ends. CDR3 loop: CARAEGPKYNEQFF. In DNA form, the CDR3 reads TGTGCCAGGGCCGAGGGACCCAAGTACAATGAGCAGTTCTTC.

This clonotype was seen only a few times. This chain's CDR3 is CASSLGVSEQYV. CDR3 bases: TGTGCCAGCAGCTTAGGGGTCTCCGAGCAGTACGTC. The chain is built from TRBV7-9 and TRBJ2-7, with unresolved D. The CDR3 spans 12 residues. V lost 1 base, J lost 6 bases, and 7 bases lay in between. The germline V gene encodes CDR1 SEHNR and CDR2 FQNEAQ (reference sequence).

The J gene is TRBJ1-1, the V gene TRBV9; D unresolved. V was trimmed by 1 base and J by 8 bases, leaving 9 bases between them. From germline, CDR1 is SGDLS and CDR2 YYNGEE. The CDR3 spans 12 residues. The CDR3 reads CASSVFAGEAFF. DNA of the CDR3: TGTGCCAGCAGCGTATTCGCCGGGGAAGCTTTCTTT.

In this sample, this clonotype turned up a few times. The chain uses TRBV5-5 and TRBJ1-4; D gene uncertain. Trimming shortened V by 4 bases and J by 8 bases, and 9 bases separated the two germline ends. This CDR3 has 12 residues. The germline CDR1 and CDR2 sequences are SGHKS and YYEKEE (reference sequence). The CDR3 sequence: CASSLNGEKLFF. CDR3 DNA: TGTGCCAGCAGCCTGAACGGGGAAAAACTGTTTTTT.

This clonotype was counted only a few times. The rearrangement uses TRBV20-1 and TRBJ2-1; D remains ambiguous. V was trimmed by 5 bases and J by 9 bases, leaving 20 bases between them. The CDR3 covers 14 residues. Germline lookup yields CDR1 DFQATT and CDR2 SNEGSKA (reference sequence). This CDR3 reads CSAGPLRSWGEQFF. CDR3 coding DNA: TGCAGTGCTGGCCCCTTAAGGAGTTGGGGTGAGCAGTTCTTC.

The CDR3 bases are TGTGCCACCTTCTTACAGGGCTATGGCTACACCTTC. Its translation: CATFLQGYGYTF. This rearrangement joins TRBV12-3 or TRBV12-4 to TRBJ1-2; a possible D gene is TRBD1 (6 bases). This CDR3 comprises 12 residues. V was cut by 10 bases and J by 4 bases, with 13 bases left in between.

Here the CDR3 reads CSASQASYNEQFF. The CDR3 DNA reads as TGCAGTGCTAGCCAGGCCTCCTACAATGAGCAGTTCTTC. V usage is TRBV20-1 and J usage is TRBJ2-1; no clear D gene. The V end was cut by 3 bases, the J end by 0 bases, with 6 bases between. This CDR3 comprises 13 residues. Germline CDR1 DFQATT, CDR2 SNEGSKA (reference sequence).